One and the same sample provided the 15 T cell receptor beta chains below, sequenced in a study of blood T cell repertoires in COVID-19 (dated by TCRdb to about 2020). Library preparation employed the immunoSEQ multiplex PCR assay. The clones in this table, taken by TCRdb from immuneACCESS, are in-frame only. Not every clone is retained; where verified, under half of the shortfall comes from an unresolved V gene, and the cause of the rest is unknown. In this sample the table shows more than 95,000 clones, 81% of which occur a single time. The ten biggest clones cover 17% of the sample. Sequenced: peripheral blood. The receptors stem from a man in his thirties or forties with COVID-19, enrolled during active disease.

This sequence joins TRBV7-2 and TRBJ1-2; the D is unclear. Germline V gives CDR1 SGHTA, CDR2 FQGNSA. This CDR3 is built from 13 residues. Trimming cost V 11 bases and J 0 bases, with 13 bases left between them. Here the CDR3 reads CAARLFANYGYTF. The CDR3 nucleotides are TGTGCCGCTAGACTATTCGCTAACTATGGCTACACCTTC. The variable domain in full, completed from reference TRBV7-2 and TRBJ1-2, reads GAGVSQSPSNKVTEKGKDVELRCDPISGHTALYWYRQSLGQGLEFLIYFQGNSAPDKSGLPSDRFSAERTGGSVSTLTIQRTQQEDSAVYLCAARLFANYGYTFGSGTRLTVV.

The sample holds one count of this clone. The genes are TRBV27 and TRBJ1-1, with 9 bases aligning to TRBD1. This CDR3 spans 14 amino acids. Germline V gives CDR1 MNHEY, CDR2 SMNVEV (reference sequence). Germline trimming cut 5 bases from V and 11 bases from J; bases unmatched to any gene: 12. The CDR3 region is CASSTQTGGASAFF. Here the CDR3 DNA reads TGTGCCAGCAGTACCCAAACAGGGGGCGCTAGTGCTTTCTTT.

This clone was recorded only once. The V call is TRBV19, the J call TRBJ2-7; 9 bases are shared with TRBD1. V shed 5 bases and J 4 bases; nucleotides not matched to a gene: 6. Germline V gene sequence: CDR1 LNHDA, CDR2 SQIVND (reference sequence). The CDR3 has 14 amino acids. CDR3 coding DNA: TGTGCCAGTAGTTCCTCCGGGACAGGGTACGAGCAGTACTTC. This encodes CASSSSGTGYEQYF.

This clone appeared once. The rearrangement uses TRBV6-5 and TRBJ2-3, with 8 bases lining up with TRBD2. The J segment lost 8 bases and the V segment lost 6 bases, leaving 13 bases of the junction unmatched. This CDR3 has 15 amino acids. Germline CDR1 reads MNHEY; CDR2 reads SVGAGI. For the CDR3, the DNA is TGTGCCAGCAGATCAAGCGGGAGAACCCAGCGTACGCAGTATTTT. Amino acids: CASRSSGRTQRTQYF.

V usage is TRBV28 and J usage is TRBJ1-2; D gene uncertain. The CDR3 is made up of 14 amino acids. The V end lost 2 bases, the J end lost 6 bases, and 13 bases lay between the germline ends. Germline assignment: CDR1 MDHEN and CDR2 SYDVKM. Here the CDR3 reads CASSLIDGRDGYTF. DNA of the CDR3: TGTGCCAGCAGTTTAATAGACGGGAGGGATGGCTACACCTTC.

The chain has TRBV4-1 and TRBJ1-1; perhaps TRBD1 as D (5 bases). The CDR3 length is 15 residues. The V end was cut by 4 bases, the J end by 2 bases, with 14 bases between. Germline loops: CDR1 MGHRA, CDR2 YSYEKL. As DNA, the CDR3 is TGCGCCAGCAGCCGTGGCGGGACCGTCAACACTGAAGCTTTCTTT. Translating gives CASSRGGTVNTEAFF.

This chain uses TRBV4-1 with TRBJ2-3, with 14 bases that match TRBD2. V shed 4 bases, J shed 1 base, and the junction held 4 bases outside the gene matches. The CDR3 loop spans 17 amino acids. Germline-derived CDR1 and CDR2 are MGHRA and YSYEKL. The CDR3 is CASSPGTSGRGTDTQYF. The CDR3 nucleotides are TGCGCCAGCAGCCCGGGGACTAGCGGGAGAGGCACAGATACGCAGTATTTT.

This clone occurred a few times. This rearrangement joins TRBV4-1 to TRBJ2-5; 13 bases fit TRBD2. Germline lookup yields CDR1 MGHRA and CDR2 YSYEKL. The length of the CDR3 is 16 residues. The junction had 4 bases not matched to a gene; V was cut back by 4 bases and J by 2 bases. As DNA, the CDR3 is TGCGCCAGCAGCCGTCAGACTAGCGGGGGGCAAGAGACCCAGTACTTC. This encodes CASSRQTSGGQETQYF.

This clone was found once. For the CDR3, the DNA is TGCGCCAGCAACCCCGGGGACAGGAATTCACCCCTCCACTTT. Residues: CASNPGDRNSPLHF. The chain carries TRBV4-1 and TRBJ1-6; 8 bases align to TRBD1. CDR1 and CDR2 (germline): MGHRA, YSYEKL. The CDR3 runs 14 residues. With V trimmed by 7 bases and J by 7 bases, 6 bases remained unmatched.

This chain links TRBV19 with TRBJ2-7, with D tentatively TRBD1 (6 bases). The germline V gene encodes CDR1 LNHDA and CDR2 SQIVND (reference sequence). Trimming shortened V by 5 bases and J by 3 bases, and 11 bases separated the two germline ends. CDR3 length: 13 residues. The CDR3 protein is CASSFGRGYEQYF. The CDR3 bases are TGTGCCAGTAGTTTCGGCAGGGGCTACGAGCAGTACTTC.

The gene calls are TRBV19 and TRBJ1-2; D is undetermined. The germline V gene encodes CDR1 LNHDA and CDR2 SQIVND (reference sequence). This CDR3 contains 14 residues. V was cut by 1 base and J by 7 bases, with 13 bases left in between. The CDR3: CASSIAGRVSGYTF. CDR3 bases: TGTGCCAGTAGTATAGCGGGAAGAGTGAGTGGCTACACCTTC.

The V call is TRBV7-3, the J call TRBJ2-2; TRBD2 matches at 14 bases. After removal of 5 bases from V and 1 base from J, the junction contained 3 bases not matched to a gene. This CDR3 is built from 17 residues. Germline V gives CDR1 SGHTA, CDR2 FQGTGA. The CDR3: CASSPTSGGENTGELFF. In DNA form, the CDR3 reads TGTGCCAGCAGCCCGACTAGCGGGGGGGAGAACACCGGGGAGCTGTTTTTT.

This clone was counted only a few times. The chain recombines TRBV20-1 with TRBJ2-3; D possibly corresponds to TRBD1 (5 bases). CDR1 is DFQATT and CDR2 is SNEGSKA in the germline V gene (reference sequence). Trimming removed 3 bases from V and 4 bases from J, with 14 bases in between. This CDR3 is 14 amino acids long. The CDR3 region has the DNA TGCAGTGCTAGTCCGCGGACACGGGCAGATACGCAGTATTTT. Amino acid sequence: CSASPRTRADTQYF.

This clone has only a few counts. This rearrangement joins TRBV7-9 to TRBJ1-5, with D unclear. Germline lookup yields CDR1 SEHNR and CDR2 FQNEAQ (reference sequence). V shed 4 bases and J shed 6 bases, with 10 bases lying between them. The CDR3 runs 13 residues. CDR3 bases: TGTGCCAGCAGCTATCGCGGCGGTCAGCCCCAGCATTTT. The encoded protein is CASSYRGGQPQHF. The variable domain in full, with the rest retrieved from reference TRBV7-9 and TRBJ1-5, is DTGVSQNPRHKITKRGQNVTFRCDPISEHNRLYWYRQTLGQGPEFLTYFQNEAQLEKSRLLSDRFSAERPKGSFSTLEIQRTEQGDSAMYLCASSYRGGQPQHFGDGTRLSIL.

This sequence joins TRBV10-1 and TRBJ1-1; 9 bases agree with TRBD1. In germline, CDR1 is WNHNN, CDR2 SYGVQD (reference sequence). The CDR3 is 16 amino acids. V lost 6 bases and J lost 5; bases outside the gene matches: 13. CDR3 sequence: CASSLNRGLGLTEAFF. In nucleotides, the CDR3 is TGCGCCAGCAGCCTGAACAGGGGGCTCGGTTTGACTGAAGCTTTCTTT.